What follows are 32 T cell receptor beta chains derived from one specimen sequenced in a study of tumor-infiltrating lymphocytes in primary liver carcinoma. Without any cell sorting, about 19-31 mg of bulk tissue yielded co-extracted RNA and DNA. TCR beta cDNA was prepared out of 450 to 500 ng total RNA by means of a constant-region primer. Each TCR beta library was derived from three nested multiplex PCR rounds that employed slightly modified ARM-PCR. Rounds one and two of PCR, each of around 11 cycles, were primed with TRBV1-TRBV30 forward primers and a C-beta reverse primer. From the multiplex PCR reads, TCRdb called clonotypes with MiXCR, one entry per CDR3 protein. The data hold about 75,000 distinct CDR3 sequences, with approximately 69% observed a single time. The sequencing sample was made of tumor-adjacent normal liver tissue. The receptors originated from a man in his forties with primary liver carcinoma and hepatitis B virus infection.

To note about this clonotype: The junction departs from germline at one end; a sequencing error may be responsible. CDR3 loop: CASNSGTSAGYEQYF. CDR3 sequence (DNA): TGCGCCAGCAATTCCGGGACTAGCGCCGGTTACGAGCAGTACTTC. The chain couples TRBV12-3 or TRBV12-4 to TRBJ2-7, with 10 nucleotides matching TRBD2. This CDR3 has 15 amino acids.

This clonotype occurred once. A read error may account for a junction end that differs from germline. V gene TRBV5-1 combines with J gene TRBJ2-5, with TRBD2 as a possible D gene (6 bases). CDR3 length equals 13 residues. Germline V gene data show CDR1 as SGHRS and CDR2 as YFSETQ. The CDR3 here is CTSGAGPLETQYF. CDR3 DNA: TGCACCAGCGGCGCGGGACCCCTCGAGACCCAGTACTTC.

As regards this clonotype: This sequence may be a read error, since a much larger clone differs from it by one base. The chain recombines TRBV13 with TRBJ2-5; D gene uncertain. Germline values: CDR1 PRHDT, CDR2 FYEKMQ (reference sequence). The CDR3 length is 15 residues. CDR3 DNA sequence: TGTGCCAGCAGCTTAAGAGTGGGGTACCAAGAGACCCAGTGCTTC. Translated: CASSLRVGYQETQCF.

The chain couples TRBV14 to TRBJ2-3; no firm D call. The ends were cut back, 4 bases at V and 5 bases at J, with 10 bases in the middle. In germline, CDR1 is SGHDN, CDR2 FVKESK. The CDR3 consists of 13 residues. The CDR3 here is CASSRGYIDTQYF. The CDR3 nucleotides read TGTGCCAGCAGCCGAGGATATATAGATACGCAGTATTTT.

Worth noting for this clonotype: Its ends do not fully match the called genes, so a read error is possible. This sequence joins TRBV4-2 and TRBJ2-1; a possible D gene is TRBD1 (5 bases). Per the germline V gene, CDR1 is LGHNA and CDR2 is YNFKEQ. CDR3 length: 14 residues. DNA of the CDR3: TGTGCCAGCAGCCTAGGACACATCGACAATGAGGAGTTCTTC. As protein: CASSLGHIDNEEFF.

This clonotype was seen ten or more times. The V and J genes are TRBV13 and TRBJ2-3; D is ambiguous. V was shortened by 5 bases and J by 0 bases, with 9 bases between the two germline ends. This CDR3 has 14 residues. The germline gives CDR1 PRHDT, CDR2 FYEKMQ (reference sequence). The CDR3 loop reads CASSTGESTDTQYF. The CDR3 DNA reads TGTGCCAGCAGCACCGGAGAGAGCACAGATACGCAGTATTTT.

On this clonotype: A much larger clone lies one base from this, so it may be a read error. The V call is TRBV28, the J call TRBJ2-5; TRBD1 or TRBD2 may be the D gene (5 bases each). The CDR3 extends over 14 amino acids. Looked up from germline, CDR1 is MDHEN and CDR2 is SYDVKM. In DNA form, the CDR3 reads TGTGCCTGCAGTTTCCGGGGCTACCAAGAGACCCAGTACTTC. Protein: CACSFRGYQETQYF.

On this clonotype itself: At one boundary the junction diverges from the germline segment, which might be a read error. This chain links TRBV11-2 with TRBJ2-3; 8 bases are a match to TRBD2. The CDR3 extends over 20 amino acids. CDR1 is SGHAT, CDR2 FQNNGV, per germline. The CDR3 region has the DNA TGTGCCAGCAGTTTAGTATCCGGGGGTGAGGCAGCGGGAGATGTGAATACGCAGTTTTTT. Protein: CASSLVSGGEAAGDVNTQFF. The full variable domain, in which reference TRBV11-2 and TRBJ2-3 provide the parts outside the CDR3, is EAGVAQSPRYKIIEKRQSVAFWCNPISGHATLYWYQQILGQGPKLLIQFQNNGVVDDSQLPKDRFSAERLKGVDSTLKIQPAKLEDSAVYLCASSLVSGGEAAGDVNTQFFGPGTRLTVL.

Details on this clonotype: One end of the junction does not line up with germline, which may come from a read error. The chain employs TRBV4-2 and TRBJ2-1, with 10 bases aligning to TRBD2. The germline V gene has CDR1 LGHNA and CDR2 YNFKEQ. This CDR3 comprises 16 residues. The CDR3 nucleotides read TGTGCCAGCAGCCTGGAACCGGGACTAGCGAGCAATGGGCAGTTCTTC. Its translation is CASSLEPGLASNGQFF.

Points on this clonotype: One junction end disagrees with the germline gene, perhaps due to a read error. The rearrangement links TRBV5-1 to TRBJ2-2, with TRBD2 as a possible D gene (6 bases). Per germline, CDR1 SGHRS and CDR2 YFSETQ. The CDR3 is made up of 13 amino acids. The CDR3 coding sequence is TGCGCCAGCAGCTTGTCACCCCCCGGGGGGCTGTTTTTT. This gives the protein CASSLSPPGGLFF.

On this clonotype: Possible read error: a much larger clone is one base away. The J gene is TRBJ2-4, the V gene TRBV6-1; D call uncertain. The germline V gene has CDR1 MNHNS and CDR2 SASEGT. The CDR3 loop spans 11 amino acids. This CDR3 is CVTKEINIQYF. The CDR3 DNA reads TGTGTCACCAAGGAAATAAACATTCAGTACTTC.

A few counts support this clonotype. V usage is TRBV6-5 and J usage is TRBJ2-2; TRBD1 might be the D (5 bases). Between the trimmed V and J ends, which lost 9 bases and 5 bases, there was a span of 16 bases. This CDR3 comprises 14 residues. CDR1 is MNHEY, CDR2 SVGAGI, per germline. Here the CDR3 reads CASGAGIGTGELFF. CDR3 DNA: TGTGCCAGTGGAGCAGGGATCGGGACCGGGGAGCTGTTTTTT.

The CDR3 spells CASSPDATGYTF. The CDR3 DNA reads as TGTGCCAGCAGCCCTGACGCTACGGGCTACACCTTC. The V gene is TRBV6-5, the J gene TRBJ1-2; D uncertain. This CDR3 is 12 amino acids long. Germline CDR1 is MNHEY and CDR2 is SVGAGI. V lost 6 bases and J 8 bases, leaving 13 bases between the germline ends.

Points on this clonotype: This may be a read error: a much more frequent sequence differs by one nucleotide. CDR3 sequence reads: CANSLAPQGGNAEAFF. The CDR3 nucleotides read TGCGCCAACAGCTTGGCTCCCCAAGGGGGAAACGCTGAAGCTTTCTTT. This sequence joins TRBV5-1 and TRBJ1-1; a possible D gene is TRBD1 (6 bases). CDR3 length: 16 amino acids. From germline, CDR1 is SGHRS and CDR2 YFSETQ.

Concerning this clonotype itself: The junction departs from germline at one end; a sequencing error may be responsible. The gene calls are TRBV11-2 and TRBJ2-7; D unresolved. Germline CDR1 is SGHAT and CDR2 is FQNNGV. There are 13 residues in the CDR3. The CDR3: CVSSPTDSYEQYF. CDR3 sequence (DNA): TGTGTCAGCAGTCCTACTGACTCCTACGAGCAGTATTTC.

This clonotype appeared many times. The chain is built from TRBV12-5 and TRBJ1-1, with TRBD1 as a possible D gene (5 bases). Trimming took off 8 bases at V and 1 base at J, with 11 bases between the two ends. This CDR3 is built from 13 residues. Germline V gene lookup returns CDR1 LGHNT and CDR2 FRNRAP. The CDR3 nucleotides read TGTGCTAGTCACGGGACGGGGAACACTGAAGCTTTCTTT. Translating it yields CASHGTGNTEAFF.

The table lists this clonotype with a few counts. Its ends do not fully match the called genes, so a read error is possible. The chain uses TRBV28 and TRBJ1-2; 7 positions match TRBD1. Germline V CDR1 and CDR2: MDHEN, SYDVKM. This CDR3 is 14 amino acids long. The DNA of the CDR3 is TGTGCCAGCAGCCTCGTGGCAGGGGGGTATGGCTACGCCTTC. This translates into CASSLVAGGYGYAF.

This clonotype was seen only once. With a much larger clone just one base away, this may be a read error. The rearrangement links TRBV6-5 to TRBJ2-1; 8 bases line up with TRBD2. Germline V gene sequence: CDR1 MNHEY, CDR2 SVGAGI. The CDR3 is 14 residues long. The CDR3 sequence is CVSITGTRDNEQFF. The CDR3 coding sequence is TGTGTCAGCATCACCGGGACTAGGGACAATGAGCAGTTCTTC.

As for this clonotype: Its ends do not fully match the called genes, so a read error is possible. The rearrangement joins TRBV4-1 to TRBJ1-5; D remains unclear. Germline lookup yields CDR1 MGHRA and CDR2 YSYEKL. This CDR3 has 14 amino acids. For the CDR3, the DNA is TGCTCCAGCTGCCAAGATCAACCAGATCAGCCCCAGCATTTT. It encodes CSSCQDQPDQPQHF.

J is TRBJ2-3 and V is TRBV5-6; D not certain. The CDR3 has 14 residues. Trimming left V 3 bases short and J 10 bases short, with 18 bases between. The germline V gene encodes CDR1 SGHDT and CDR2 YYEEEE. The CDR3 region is CASSWEQSTNAQYF. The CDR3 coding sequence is TGTGCCAGCAGCTGGGAACAGAGCACAAATGCGCAGTATTTT. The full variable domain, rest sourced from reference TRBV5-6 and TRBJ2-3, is DAGVTQSPTHLIKTRGQQVTLRCSPKSGHDTVSWYQQALGQGPQFIFQYYEEEERQRGNFPDRFSGHQFPNYSSELNVNALLLGDSALYLCASSWEQSTNAQYFGPGTRLTVL.

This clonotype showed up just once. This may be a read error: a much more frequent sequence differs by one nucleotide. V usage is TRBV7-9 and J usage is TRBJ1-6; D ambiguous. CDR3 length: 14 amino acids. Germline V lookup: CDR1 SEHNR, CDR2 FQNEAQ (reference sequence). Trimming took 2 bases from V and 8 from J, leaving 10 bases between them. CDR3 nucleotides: TGTGCCAGCAGCTTAAAGGTGGCTTATTCACCCCTCCACTTT. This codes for CASSLKVAYSPLHF.

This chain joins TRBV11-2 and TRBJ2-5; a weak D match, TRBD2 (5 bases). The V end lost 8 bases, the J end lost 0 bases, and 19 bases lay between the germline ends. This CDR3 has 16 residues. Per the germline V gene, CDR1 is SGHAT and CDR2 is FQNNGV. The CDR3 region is CASGSRDSAHQETQYF. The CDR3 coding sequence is TGTGCCAGCGGATCCCGGGATTCGGCGCACCAAGAGACCCAGTACTTC.

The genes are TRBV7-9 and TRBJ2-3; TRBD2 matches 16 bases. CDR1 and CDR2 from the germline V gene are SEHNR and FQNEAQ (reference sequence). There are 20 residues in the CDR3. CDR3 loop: CANSWPPGLAGGPTSDTQYF. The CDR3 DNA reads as TGTGCTAACAGCTGGCCCCCGGGACTAGCGGGAGGGCCGACTTCAGATACGCAGTATTTT.

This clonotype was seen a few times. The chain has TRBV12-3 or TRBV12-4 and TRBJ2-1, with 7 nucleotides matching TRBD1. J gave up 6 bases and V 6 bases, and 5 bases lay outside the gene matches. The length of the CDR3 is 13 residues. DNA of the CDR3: TGTGCCAGCAGGCCGACAGGGCGCAATGAGCAGTTCTTC. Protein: CASRPTGRNEQFF.

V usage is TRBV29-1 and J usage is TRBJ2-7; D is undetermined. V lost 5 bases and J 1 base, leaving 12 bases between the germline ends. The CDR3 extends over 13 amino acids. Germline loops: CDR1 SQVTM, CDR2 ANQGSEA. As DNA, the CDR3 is TGCAGCGTTTGCAAAGATGCGTCCTACGAGCAGTACTTC. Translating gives CSVCKDASYEQYF.

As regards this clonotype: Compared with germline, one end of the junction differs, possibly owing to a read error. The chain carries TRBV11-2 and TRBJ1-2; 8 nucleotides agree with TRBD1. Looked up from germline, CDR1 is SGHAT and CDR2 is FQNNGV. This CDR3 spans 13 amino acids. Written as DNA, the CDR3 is TGTGCCAGCAGCCTGGGACAGGACTATGTCTACACCTTC. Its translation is CASSLGQDYVYTF. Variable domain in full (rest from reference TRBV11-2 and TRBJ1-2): EAGVAQSPRYKIIEKRQSVAFWCNPISGHATLYWYQQILGQGPKLLIQFQNNGVVDDSQLPKDRFSAERLKGVDSTLKIQPAKLEDSAVYLCASSLGQDYVYTFGSGTRLTVV.

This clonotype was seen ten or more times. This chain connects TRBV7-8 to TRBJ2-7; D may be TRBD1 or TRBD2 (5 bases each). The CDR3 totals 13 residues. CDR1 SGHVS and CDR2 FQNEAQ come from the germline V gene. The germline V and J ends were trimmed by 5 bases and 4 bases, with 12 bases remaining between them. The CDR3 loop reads CASSPGPRYEQYF. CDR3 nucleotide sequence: TGTGCCAGCAGCCCGGGACCCCGATACGAGCAGTACTTC.

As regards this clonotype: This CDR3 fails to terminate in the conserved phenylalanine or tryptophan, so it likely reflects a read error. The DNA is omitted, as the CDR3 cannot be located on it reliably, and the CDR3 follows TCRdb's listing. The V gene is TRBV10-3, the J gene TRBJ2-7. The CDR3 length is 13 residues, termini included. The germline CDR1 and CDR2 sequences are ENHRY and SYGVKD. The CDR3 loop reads CAIRDQSPSEQYI.

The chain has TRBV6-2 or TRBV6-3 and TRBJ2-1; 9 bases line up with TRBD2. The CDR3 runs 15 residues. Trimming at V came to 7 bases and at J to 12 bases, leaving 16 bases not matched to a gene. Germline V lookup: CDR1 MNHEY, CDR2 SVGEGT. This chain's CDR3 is CASNHLTSGKNLQFF. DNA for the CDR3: TGTGCCAGCAACCATCTGACTAGCGGAAAAAACCTGCAGTTCTTC.

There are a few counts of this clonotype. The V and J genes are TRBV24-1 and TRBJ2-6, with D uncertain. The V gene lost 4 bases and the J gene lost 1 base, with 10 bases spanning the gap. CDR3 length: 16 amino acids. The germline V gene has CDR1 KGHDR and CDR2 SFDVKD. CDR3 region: CATSEPEQSGANVLTF. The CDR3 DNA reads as TGTGCCACCAGTGAACCGGAACAGTCTGGGGCCAACGTCCTGACTTTC.

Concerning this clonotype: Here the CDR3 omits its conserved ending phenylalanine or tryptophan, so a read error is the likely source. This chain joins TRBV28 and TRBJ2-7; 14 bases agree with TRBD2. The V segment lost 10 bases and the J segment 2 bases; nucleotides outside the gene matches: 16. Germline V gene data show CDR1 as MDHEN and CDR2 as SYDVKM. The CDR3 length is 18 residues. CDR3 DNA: TGTGCCACTAGTTTACTCTTGGGACTAGCGGGAGAAACCTACGAGCAGTACTGC. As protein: CATSLLLGLAGETYEQYC.

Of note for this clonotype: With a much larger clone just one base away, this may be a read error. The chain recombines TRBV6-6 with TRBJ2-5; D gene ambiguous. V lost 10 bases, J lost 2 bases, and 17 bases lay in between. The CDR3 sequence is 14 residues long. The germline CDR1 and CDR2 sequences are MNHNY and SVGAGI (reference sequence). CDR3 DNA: TGTGCCAACAGAGAGTTTCAGGTACAAGAGACCCAGTACTTC. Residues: CANREFQVQETQYF.